The 5 T cell receptor beta chains given below trace back to one sample, sequenced in a study of control samples from healthy donors and cancer patients. Measured with immunoSEQ multiplex PCR; TCRdb has only the in-frame clones, and not every one. Of 25,000 to 30,000 clones listed, approximately 85% were seen once; the top ten hold 6.5% to 8%. The specimen was PBMCs. These receptor sequences come from a woman aged 55-75 years with head and neck cancer.

This chain connects TRBV6-2 or TRBV6-3 to TRBJ2-7; TRBD2 agrees at 11 bases. This CDR3 comprises 18 residues. Trimming cost V 0 bases and J 3 bases; bases outside gene matches: 10. Germline V CDR1 and CDR2: MNHEY, SVGEGT. CDR3 residues: CASSYSGVLAGAIYEQYF. For the CDR3, the DNA is TGTGCCAGCAGTTACTCCGGGGTACTAGCGGGAGCTATCTACGAGCAGTACTTC.

The V call is TRBV6-2 or TRBV6-3, the J call TRBJ2-4; 10 positions match TRBD2. CDR3 length: 18 amino acids. CDR1 MNHEY and CDR2 SVGEGT come from the germline V gene. V shed 0 bases, J shed 0 bases, and the junction held 5 bases outside the gene matches. The CDR3 DNA is TGTGCCAGCAGTTACTCCCTAGCGGGGGCCCTAGCCAAAAACATTCAGTACTTC. Translation gives CASSYSLAGALAKNIQYF.

This chain links TRBV7-2 with TRBJ2-5; the match to TRBD2 covers 11 bases. The CDR3 contains 15 residues. Germline CDR1 SGHTA, CDR2 FQGNSA. The ends lost 5 bases at V and 7 bases at J; junction bases unmatched: 9. The CDR3 protein is CASSPLAGGGGTQYF. The CDR3 bases are TGTGCCAGCAGCCCCCTAGCGGGGGGAGGAGGGACCCAGTACTTC.

In its sample, this clone is large. The chain links TRBV27 to TRBJ2-1; 10 bases agree with TRBD2. The CDR3 is 16 amino acids. The V and J ends lost 4 bases and 5 bases, in that order; junction bases with no gene match: 8. Germline V gene sequence: CDR1 MNHEY, CDR2 SMNVEV (reference sequence). Here the CDR3 DNA reads TGTGCCAGCAGTTCCGGTAGGCTAGCGGGAGACAATGAGCAGTTCTTC. It encodes CASSSGRLAGDNEQFF.

The CDR3 protein is CASNLQGVAYEQYF. The CDR3 DNA sequence: TGTGCCAGCAATTTACAGGGTGTTGCCTACGAGCAGTACTTC. This chain connects TRBV6-6 to TRBJ2-7; D may be TRBD1 (6 bases). Germline V gene data show CDR1 as MNHNY and CDR2 as SVGAGI (reference sequence). The CDR3 spans 14 residues. V lost 7 bases to trimming and J lost 2 bases, with 15 bases between them.